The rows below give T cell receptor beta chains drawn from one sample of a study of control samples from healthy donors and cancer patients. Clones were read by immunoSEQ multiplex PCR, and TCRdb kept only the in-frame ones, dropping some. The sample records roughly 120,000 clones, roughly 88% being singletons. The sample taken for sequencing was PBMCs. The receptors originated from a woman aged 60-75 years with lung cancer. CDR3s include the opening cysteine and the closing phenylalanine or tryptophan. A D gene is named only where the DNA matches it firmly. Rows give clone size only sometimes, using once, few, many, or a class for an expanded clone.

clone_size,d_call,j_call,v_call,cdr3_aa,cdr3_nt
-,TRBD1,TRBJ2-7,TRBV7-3,CASSVDRGYEQYF,TGTGCCAGCAGCGTTGACAGGGGCTACGAGCAGTACTTC
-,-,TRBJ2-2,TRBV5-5,CASSLGRGGATGELFF,TGTGCCAGCAGCTTGGGCCGGGGAGGAGCCACCGGGGAGCTGTTTTTT
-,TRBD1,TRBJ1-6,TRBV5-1,CASSEGQGRSPLHF,TGCGCCAGCAGTGAGGGACAGGGGCGATCACCCCTCCACTTT
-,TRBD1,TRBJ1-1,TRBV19,CASTGGGAGWYTEAFF,TGTGCCAGTACCGGAGGGGGCGCGGGTTGGTATACTGAAGCTTTCTTT
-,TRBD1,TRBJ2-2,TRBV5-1,CASSPGQEDTGELFF,TGCGCCAGCAGCCCGGGACAGGAGGACACCGGGGAGCTGTTTTTT
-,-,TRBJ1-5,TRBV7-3,CASPRTESNQPQHF,TGTGCCAGCCCCCGGACCGAAAGCAATCAGCCCCAGCATTTT
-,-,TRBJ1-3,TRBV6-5,CASSYSTGGGNTIYF,TGTGCCAGCAGTTACTCGACAGGAGGTGGAAACACCATATATTTT
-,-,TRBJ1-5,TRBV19,CASSIGGVGNQPQHF,TGTGCCAGTAGTATAGGGGGGGTTGGGAATCAGCCCCAGCATTTT
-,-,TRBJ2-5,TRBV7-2,CASSLDGGEETQYF,TGTGCCAGCAGCTTAGACGGGGGCGAAGAGACCCAGTACTTC
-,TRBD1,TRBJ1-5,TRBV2,CASSPDRGNQPQHF,TGTGCCAGCAGTCCGGACAGGGGCAATCAGCCCCAGCATTTT
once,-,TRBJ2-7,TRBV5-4,CASSYTGTYEQYF,TGTGCCAGCAGCTACACTGGAACCTACGAGCAGTACTTC
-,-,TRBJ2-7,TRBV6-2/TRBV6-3,CASSTYDSASYEQYF,TGTGCCAGCAGTACCTACGACAGCGCTAGCTACGAGCAGTACTTC
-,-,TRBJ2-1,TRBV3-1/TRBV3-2,CASSQVVGVSYNEQFF,TGTGCCAGCAGCCAAGTTGTGGGAGTTTCCTACAATGAGCAGTTCTTC
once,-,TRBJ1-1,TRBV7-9,CASSLVRVAFF,TGTGCCAGCAGCTTAGTGCGGGTAGCTTTCTTT
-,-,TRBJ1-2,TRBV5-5,CASSSHPTDTNYGYTF,TGTGCCAGCAGCTCGCATCCCACAGACACTAACTATGGCTACACCTTC
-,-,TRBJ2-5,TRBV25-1,CASSELTPQGPAQETQYF,TGTGCCAGCAGTGAATTAACCCCCCAAGGACCGGCCCAAGAGACCCAGTACTTC
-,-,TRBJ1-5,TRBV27,CASSQERDNQPQHF,TGTGCCAGCAGTCAGGAACGGGACAATCAGCCCCAGCATTTT
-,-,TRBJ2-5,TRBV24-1,CATSDWVSEAQYF,TGTGCCACCAGTGATTGGGTTAGTGAGGCCCAGTACTTC
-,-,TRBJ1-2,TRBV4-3,CASSQEGGIKGMENYGYTF,TGCGCCAGCAGCCAAGAAGGGGGGATCAAGGGTATGGAAAACTATGGCTACACCTTC
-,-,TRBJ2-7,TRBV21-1,CASSKRASSYEQYF,TGTGCCAGCAGCAAACGGGCAAGCTCCTACGAGCAGTACTTC
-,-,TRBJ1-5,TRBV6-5,CASTMGDQPQHF,TGTGCCAGCACCATGGGGGATCAGCCCCAGCATTTT
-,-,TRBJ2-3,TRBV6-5,CASSFGRATDTQYF,TGTGCCAGCTCGTTTGGCCGGGCGACAGATACGCAGTATTTT
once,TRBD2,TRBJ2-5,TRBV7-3,CASSSGPREYGETQYF,TGTGCCAGCAGCTCTGGGCCGCGGGAGTATGGAGAGACCCAGTACTTC